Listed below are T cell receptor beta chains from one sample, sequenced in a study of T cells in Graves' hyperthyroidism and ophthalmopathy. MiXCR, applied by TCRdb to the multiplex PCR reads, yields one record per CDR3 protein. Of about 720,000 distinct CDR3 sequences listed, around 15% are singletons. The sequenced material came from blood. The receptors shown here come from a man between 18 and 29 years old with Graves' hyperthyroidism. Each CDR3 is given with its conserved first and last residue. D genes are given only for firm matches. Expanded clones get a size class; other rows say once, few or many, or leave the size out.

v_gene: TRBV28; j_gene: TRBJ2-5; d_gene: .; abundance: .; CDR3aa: CASSSQPWTVAGTQYF; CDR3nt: TGTGCCAGCAGTTCCCAACCCTGGACGGTGGCAGGGACCCAGTACTTC
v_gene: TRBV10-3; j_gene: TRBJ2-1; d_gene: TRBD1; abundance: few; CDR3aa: CAISESTGRAEQFF; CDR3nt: TGTGCCATCAGTGAGTCGACAGGGAGAGCTGAGCAGTTCTTC
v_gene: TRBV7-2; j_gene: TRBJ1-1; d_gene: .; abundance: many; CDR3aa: CASSLDRLEAFF; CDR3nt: TGTGCCAGCAGCTTAGATAGGCTAGAAGCTTTCTTT
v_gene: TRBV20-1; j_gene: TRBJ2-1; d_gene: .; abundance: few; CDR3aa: CSAKVYNEQFF; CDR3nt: TGCAGTGCTAAAGTGTACAATGAGCAGTTCTTC
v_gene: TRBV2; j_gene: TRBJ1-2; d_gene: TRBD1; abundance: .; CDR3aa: CASSRTGTIYGYTF; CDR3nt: TGTGCCAGCAGCCGGACAGGGACGATCTATGGCTACACCTTC
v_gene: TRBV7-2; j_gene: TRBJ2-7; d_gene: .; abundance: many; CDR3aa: CASSAPGTKPEQYF; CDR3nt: TGTGCCAGCAGCGCCCCGGGAACAAAGCCCGAGCAGTACTTC
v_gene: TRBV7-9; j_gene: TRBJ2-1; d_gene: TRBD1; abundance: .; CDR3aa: CASSLASGTGYNEQFF; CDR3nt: TGTGCCAGCAGCTTAGCTTCCGGGACAGGGTACAATGAGCAGTTCTTC
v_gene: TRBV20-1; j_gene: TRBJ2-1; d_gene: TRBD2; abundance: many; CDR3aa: CSAAEAGRVNEQFF; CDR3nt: TGCAGTGCGGCTGAAGCGGGAAGAGTCAATGAGCAGTTCTTC
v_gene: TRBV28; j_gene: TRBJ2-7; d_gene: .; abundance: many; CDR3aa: CASLGDATYEQYF; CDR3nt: TGTGCCAGCTTGGGGGACGCGACCTACGAGCAGTACTTC
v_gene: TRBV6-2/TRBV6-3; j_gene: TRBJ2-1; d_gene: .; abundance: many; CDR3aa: CASSYSGGFGEQFF; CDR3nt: TGTGCCAGCAGTTACTCGGGGGGATTCGGGGAGCAGTTCTTC
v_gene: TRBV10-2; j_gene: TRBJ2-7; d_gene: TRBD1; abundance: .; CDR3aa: CASSEKGTGGGYEQYF; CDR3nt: TGCGCCAGCAGTGAGAAGGGAACAGGGGGCGGGTACGAGCAGTACTTC
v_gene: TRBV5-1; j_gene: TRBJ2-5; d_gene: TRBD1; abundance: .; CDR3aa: CASSAVGQGVGTQYF; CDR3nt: TGCGCCAGCAGCGCCGTGGGACAGGGAGTTGGAACCCAGTACTTC
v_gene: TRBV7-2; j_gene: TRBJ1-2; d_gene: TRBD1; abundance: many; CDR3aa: CASSLGRLGRGRVSYGYTF; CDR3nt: TGTGCCAGCAGCCTAGGCCGTCTGGGCAGGGGGCGAGTCTCCTATGGCTACACCTTC
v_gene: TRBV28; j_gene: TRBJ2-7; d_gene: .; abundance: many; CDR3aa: CASTYGQSYEQYF; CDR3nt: TGTGCCAGCACCTACGGACAGTCCTACGAGCAGTACTTC
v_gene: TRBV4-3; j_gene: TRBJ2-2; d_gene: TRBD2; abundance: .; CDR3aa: CASSQEGLAGAAGELFF; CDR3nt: TGCGCCAGCAGCCAAGAAGGGCTAGCGGGAGCGGCCGGGGAGCTGTTTTTT
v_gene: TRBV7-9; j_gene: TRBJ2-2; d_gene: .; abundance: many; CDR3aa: CASSSETGELFF; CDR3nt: TGTGCCAGCAGCTCCGAGACCGGGGAGCTGTTTTTT
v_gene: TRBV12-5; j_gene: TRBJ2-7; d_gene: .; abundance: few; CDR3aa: CASHTDCLIEQYF; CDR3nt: TGTGCTAGCCACACCGACTGTTTGATCGAGCAGTACTTC
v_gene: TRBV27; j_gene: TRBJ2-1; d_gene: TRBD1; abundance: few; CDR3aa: CASSVSGTGGHEQFF; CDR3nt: TGTGCCAGCAGTGTCTCCGGGACAGGGGGCCATGAGCAGTTCTTC
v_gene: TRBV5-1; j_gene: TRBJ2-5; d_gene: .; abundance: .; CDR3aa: CASSSPDRLGETQYF; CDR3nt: TGCGCCAGCAGCTCCCCCGACAGGCTCGGAGAGACCCAGTACTTC
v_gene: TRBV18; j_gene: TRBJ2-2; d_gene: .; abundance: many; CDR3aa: CASSPGLRGTGELFF; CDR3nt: TGTGCCAGCTCACCAGGCCTCCGGGGTACCGGGGAGCTGTTTTTT
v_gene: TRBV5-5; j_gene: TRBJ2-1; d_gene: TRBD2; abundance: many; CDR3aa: CASSLRGLAGYNEQFF; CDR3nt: TGTGCCAGCAGCTTGAGGGGTCTAGCGGGATACAATGAGCAGTTCTTC
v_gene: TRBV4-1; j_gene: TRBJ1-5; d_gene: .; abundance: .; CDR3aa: CASSQGWGFSNQPQHF; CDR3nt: TGCGCCAGCAGCCAAGGATGGGGCTTTAGCAATCAGCCCCAGCATTTT
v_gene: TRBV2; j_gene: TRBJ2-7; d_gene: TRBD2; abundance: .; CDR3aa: CASTGLAGVQEQYF; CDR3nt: TGTGCCAGCACGGGACTAGCGGGAGTACAGGAGCAGTACTTC
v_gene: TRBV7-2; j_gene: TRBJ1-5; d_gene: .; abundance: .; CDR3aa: CASSFTGNSNQPQHF; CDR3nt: TGTGCCAGCAGCTTCACAGGCAATAGCAATCAGCCCCAGCATTTT
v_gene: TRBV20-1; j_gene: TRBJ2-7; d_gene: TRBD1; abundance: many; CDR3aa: CSARAGQGTYEQYF; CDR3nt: TGCAGTGCTAGAGCGGGACAGGGCACCTACGAGCAGTACTTC
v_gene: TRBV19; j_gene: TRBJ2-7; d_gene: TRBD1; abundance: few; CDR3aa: CASSDPGQVNYEQYF; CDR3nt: TGTGCCAGTAGTGATCCGGGACAGGTCAACTACGAGCAGTACTTC
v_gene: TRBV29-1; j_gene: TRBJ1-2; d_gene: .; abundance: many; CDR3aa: CSVWDGDNHGYTF; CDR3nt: TGCAGCGTGTGGGACGGGGACAACCATGGCTACACCTTC